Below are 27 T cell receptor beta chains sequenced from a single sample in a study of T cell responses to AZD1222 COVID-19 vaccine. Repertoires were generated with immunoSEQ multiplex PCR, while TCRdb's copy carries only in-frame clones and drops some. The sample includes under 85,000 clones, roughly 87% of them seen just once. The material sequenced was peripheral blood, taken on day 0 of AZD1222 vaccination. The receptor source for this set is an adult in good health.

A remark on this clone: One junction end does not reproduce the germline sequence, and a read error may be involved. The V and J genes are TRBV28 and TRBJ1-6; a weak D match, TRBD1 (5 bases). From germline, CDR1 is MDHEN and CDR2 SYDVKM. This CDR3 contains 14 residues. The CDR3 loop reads CASTLDSSSSPLHF. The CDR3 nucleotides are TGTGCCAGCACTTTAGACAGTTCGAGCTCCCCCCTCCACTTT.

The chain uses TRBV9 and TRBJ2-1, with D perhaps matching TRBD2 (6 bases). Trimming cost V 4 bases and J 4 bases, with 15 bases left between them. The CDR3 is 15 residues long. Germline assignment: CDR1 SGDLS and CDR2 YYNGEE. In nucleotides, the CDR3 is TGTGCCAGCAGCACCTCCCGCGGGGATTACAATGAGCAGTTCTTC. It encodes CASSTSRGDYNEQFF. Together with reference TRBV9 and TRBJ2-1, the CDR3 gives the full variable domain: DSGVTQTPKHLITATGQRVTLRCSPRSGDLSVYWYQQSLDQGLQFLIQYYNGEERAKGNILERFSAQQFPDLHSELNLSSLELGDSALYFCASSTSRGDYNEQFFGPGTRLTVL.

CDR3 amino acids: CSVEKQGHGYTF. The CDR3 DNA sequence: TGCAGCGTTGAAAAACAGGGCCATGGCTACACCTTC. The chain uses TRBV29-1 and TRBJ1-2; D is perhaps TRBD1 (6 bases). Trimming pared 2 bases from V and 6 bases from J, leaving 10 bases between. This CDR3 has 12 residues. Germline CDR1 is SQVTM and CDR2 is ANQGSEA.

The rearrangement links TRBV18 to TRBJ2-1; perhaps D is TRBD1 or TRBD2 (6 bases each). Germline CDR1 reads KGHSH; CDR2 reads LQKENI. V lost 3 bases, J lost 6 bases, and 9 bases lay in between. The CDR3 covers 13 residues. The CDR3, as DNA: TGTGCCAGCTCACCCGGAGGGGGCAATGAGCAGTTCTTC. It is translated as CASSPGGGNEQFF.

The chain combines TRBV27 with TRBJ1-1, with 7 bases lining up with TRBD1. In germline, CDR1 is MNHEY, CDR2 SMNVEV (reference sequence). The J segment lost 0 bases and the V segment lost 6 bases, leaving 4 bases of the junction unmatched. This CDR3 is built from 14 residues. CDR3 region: CASRRQGMNTEAFF. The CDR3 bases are TGTGCCAGCAGGAGACAGGGCATGAACACTGAAGCTTTCTTT.

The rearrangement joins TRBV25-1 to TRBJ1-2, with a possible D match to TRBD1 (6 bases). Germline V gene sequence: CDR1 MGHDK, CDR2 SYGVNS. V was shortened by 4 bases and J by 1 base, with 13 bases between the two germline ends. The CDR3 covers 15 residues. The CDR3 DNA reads TGTGCCAGCAGTGGCCCCGGGGGGCATAACTATGGCTACACCTTC. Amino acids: CASSGPGGHNYGYTF.

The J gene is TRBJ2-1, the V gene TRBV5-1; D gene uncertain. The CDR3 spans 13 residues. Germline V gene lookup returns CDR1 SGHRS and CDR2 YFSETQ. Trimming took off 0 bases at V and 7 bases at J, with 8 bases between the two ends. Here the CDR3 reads CASSLGVGNEQFF. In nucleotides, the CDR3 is TGCGCCAGCAGCTTGGGGGTCGGGAATGAGCAGTTCTTC.

This chain's CDR3 is CASSTTLADTQYF. The CDR3 DNA reads as TGTGCCAGTAGTACCACCCTAGCAGATACGCAGTATTTT. V gene TRBV19 combines with J gene TRBJ2-3; no clear D gene. V lost 4 bases to trimming and J lost 4 bases, with 9 bases between them. The CDR3 is 13 residues long. The germline V gene has CDR1 LNHDA and CDR2 SQIVND (reference sequence).

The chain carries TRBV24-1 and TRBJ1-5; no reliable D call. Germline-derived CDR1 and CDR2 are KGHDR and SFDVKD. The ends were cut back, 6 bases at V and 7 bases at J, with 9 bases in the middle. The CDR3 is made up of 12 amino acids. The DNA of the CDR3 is TGTGCCACCAGTACCACGGGGCAGCCCCAGCATTTT. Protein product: CATSTTGQPQHF.

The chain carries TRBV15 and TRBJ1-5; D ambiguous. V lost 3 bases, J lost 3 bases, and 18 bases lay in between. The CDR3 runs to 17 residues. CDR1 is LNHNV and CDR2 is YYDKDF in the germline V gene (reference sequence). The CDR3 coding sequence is TGTGCCACCAGCAGCATAACCCTGGGCAGCCCCAATCAGCCCCAGCATTTT. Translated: CATSSITLGSPNQPQHF. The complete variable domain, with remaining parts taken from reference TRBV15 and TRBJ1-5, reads DAMVIQNPRYQVTQFGKPVTLSCSQTLNHNVMYWYQQKSSQAPKLLFHYYDKDFNNEADTPDNFQSRRPNTSFCFLDIRSPGLGDTAMYLCATSSITLGSPNQPQHFGDGTRLSIL.

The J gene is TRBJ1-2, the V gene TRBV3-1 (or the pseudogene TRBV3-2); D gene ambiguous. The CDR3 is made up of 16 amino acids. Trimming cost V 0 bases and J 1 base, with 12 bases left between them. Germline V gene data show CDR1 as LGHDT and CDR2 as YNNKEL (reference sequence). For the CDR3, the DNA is TGTGCCAGCAGCCAAGATATAGGGATAAGTAACTATGGCTACACCTTC. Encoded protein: CASSQDIGISNYGYTF.

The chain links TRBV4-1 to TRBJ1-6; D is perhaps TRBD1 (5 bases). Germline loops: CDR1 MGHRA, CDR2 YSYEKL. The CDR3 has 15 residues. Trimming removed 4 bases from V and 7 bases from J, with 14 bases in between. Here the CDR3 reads CASSPGWGKNSPLHF. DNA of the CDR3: TGCGCCAGCAGCCCAGGGTGGGGAAAGAATTCACCCCTCCACTTT.

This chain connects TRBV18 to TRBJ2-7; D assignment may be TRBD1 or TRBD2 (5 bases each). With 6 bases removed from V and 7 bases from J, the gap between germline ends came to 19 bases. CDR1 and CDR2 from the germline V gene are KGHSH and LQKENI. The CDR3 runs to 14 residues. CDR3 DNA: TGTGCCAGCTCCCCGGGGTTGCAGGGCGGAGAGCAGTACTTC. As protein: CASSPGLQGGEQYF. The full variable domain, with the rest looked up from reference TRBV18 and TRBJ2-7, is NAGVMQNPRHLVRRRGQEARLRCSPMKGHSHVYWYRQLPEEGLKFMVYLQKENIIDESGMPKERFSAEFPKEGPSILRIQQVVRGDSAAYFCASSPGLQGGEQYFGPGTRLTVT.

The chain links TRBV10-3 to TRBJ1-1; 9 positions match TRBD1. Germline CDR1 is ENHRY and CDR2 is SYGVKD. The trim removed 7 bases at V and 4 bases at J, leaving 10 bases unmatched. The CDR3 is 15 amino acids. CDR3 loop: CAINPTGGGFTEAFF. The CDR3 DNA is TGTGCCATCAATCCTACAGGGGGCGGGTTCACTGAAGCTTTCTTT.

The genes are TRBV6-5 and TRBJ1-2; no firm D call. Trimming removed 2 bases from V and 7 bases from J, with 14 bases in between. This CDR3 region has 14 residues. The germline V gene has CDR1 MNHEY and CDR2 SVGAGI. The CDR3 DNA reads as TGTGCCAGCAGTTACCGGACCGTTTGGTCTGGCTACACCTTC. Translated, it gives CASSYRTVWSGYTF.

The CDR3 coding sequence is TGTGCCAGCAGCCTTGAGCGCTACGAGCAGTACTTC. The encoded protein is CASSLERYEQYF. The rearrangement links TRBV7-2 to TRBJ2-7; D is unclear. V was pared by 5 bases and J by 3 bases, with 8 bases between. Germline assignment: CDR1 SGHTA and CDR2 FQGNSA. This CDR3 has 12 amino acids.

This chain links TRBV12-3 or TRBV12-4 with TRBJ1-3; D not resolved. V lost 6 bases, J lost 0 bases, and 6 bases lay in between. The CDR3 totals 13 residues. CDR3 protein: CASRSSSGNTIYF. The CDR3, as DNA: TGTGCCAGCAGGAGTAGCTCTGGAAACACCATATATTTT.

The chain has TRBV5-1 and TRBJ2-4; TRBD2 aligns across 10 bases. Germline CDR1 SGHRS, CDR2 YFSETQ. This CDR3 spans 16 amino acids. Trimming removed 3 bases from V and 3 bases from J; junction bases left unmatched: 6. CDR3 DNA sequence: TGCGCCAGCAGCTCGTTAGCGGGAGGCGGCAAAAACATTCAGTACTTC. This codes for CASSSLAGGGKNIQYF.

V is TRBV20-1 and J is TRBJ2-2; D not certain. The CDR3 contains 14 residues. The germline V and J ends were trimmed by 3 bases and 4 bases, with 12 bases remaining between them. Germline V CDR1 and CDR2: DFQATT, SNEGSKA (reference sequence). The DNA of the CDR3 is TGCAGTGCTAGTATGCTAGGGTTCACCGGGGAGCTGTTTTTT. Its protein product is CSASMLGFTGELFF.

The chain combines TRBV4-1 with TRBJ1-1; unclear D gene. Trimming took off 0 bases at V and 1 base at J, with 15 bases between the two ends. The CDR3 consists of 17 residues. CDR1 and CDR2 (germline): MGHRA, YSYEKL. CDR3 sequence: CASSQERTMGRNTEAFF. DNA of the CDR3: TGCGCCAGCAGCCAAGAGAGGACGATGGGCCGGAACACTGAAGCTTTCTTT.

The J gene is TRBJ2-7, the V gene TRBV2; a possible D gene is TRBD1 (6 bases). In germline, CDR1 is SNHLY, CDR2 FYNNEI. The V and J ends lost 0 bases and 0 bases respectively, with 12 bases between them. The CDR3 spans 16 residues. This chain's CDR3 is CASSEAEGGFSYEQYF. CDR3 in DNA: TGTGCCAGCAGTGAAGCTGAAGGGGGATTCTCCTACGAGCAGTACTTC.

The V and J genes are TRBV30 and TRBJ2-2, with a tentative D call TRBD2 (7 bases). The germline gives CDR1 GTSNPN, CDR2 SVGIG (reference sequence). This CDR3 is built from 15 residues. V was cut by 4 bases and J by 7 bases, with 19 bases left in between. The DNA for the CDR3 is TGTGCCTGGAATCCTCGGGGGAGGGGGTGCGGGGAGCTGTTTTTT. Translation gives CAWNPRGRGCGELFF.

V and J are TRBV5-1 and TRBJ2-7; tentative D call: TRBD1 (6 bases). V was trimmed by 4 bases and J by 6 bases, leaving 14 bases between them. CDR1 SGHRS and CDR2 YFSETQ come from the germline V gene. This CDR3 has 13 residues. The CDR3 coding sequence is TGCGCCAGCAGCCGAGGGCAGGGGCCCGAGCAGTACTTC. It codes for CASSRGQGPEQYF.

CDR3 residues: CARALGGANVLTF. The CDR3 nucleotides read TGTGCCCGGGCCTTGGGTGGGGCCAACGTCCTGACTTTC. The chain combines TRBV30 with TRBJ2-6, with D unresolved. The germline CDR1 and CDR2 sequences are GTSNPN and SVGIG (reference sequence). V lost 8 bases and J 3 bases, leaving 11 bases between the germline ends. This CDR3 is 13 amino acids long. The full variable domain, in which reference TRBV30 and TRBJ2-6 provide the parts outside the CDR3, is SQTIHQWPATLVQPVGSPLSLECTVEGTSNPNLYWYRQAAGRGLQLLFYSVGIGQISSEVPQNLSASRPQDRQFILSSKKLLLSDSGFYLCARALGGANVLTFGAGSRLTVL.

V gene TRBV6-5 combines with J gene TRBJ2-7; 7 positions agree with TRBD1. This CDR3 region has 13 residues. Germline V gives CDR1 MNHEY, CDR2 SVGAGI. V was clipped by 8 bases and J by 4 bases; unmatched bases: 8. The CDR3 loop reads CASGTNRGYEQYF. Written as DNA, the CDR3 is TGTGCCAGCGGAACCAACAGGGGATACGAGCAGTACTTC.

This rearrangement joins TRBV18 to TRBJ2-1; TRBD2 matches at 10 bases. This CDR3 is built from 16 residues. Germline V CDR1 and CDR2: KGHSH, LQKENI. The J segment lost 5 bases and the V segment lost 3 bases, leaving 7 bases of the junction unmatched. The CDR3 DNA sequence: TGTGCCAGCTCACCGTCGCTAGCGGGAGACCACAATGAGCAGTTCTTC. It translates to CASSPSLAGDHNEQFF.

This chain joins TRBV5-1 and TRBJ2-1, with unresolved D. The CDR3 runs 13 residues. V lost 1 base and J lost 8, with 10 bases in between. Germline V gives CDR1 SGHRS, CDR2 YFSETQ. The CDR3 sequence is CASSLLESHEQFF. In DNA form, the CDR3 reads TGCGCCAGCAGCTTGTTGGAATCTCATGAGCAGTTCTTC.